These 18 T cell receptor beta chains share one sample of origin, sequenced in a study of monozygotic twins with inflammatory bowel disease. TCRdb re-called the 5' RACE reads; every CDR3 protein appears as one record, without DNA. The sample spans 300,000 to 400,000 distinct CDR3 sequences; the ten largest clones claim approximately 2%. Sequencing was done on a sample of blood. The receptors were sampled from a human donor with ulcerative colitis or Crohn's disease, or a healthy co-twin of an affected twin (not recorded which).

The V call is TRBV5-1, the J call TRBJ2-2. The length of the CDR3 is 13 residues. CDR1 is SGHRS and CDR2 is YFSETQ in the germline V gene. CDR3 residues: CASSLEGTGELFF.

The chain joins TRBV3-1 to TRBJ2-5; the TCRdb D gene call, TRBD2, has no DNA to confirm it. The CDR3 extends over 13 amino acids. CDR1 LGHDT and CDR2 YNNKEL come from the germline V gene (reference sequence). CDR3 amino acids: CASSHYASETQYF.

The chain has TRBV19 and TRBJ1-1; TCRdb names TRBD1, which stays unverified in the absence of DNA. The germline CDR1 and CDR2 sequences are LNHDA and SQIVND (reference sequence). The CDR3 sequence is 16 residues long. The CDR3 loop reads CASSGGTGGVGTEAFF.

This chain connects TRBV18 to TRBJ2-2. CDR1 KGHSH and CDR2 LQKENI come from the germline V gene. CDR3 size: 16 residues. This chain's CDR3 is CASSSNGQANTGELFF. Together with reference TRBV18 and TRBJ2-2, the CDR3 gives the full variable domain: NAGVMQNPRHLVRRRGQEARLRCSPMKGHSHVYWYRQLPEEGLKFMVYLQKENIIDESGMPKERFSAEFPKEGPSILRIQQVVRGDSAAYFCASSSNGQANTGELFFGEGSRLTVL.

V usage is TRBV7-2 and J usage is TRBJ1-6; TCRdb designates TRBD1, a call that cannot be tested without DNA. The germline CDR1 and CDR2 sequences are SGHTA and FQGNSA. The CDR3 has 16 amino acids. CDR3 region: CASSPSGASYNSPLHF.

The chain has TRBV7-2 and TRBJ2-5; as DNA is missing, the TRBD2 call by TCRdb cannot be tested. CDR1 is SGHTA and CDR2 is FQGNSA in the germline V gene. The CDR3 contains 15 residues. CDR3 region: CASSLVGGAQETQYF.

The chain employs TRBV18 and TRBJ1-1; TCRdb's D call, TRBD1, is unchecked because there is no DNA. The CDR3 runs 14 residues. Germline V gene lookup returns CDR1 KGHSH and CDR2 LQKENI. This CDR3 reads CASSPLDSNSEAFF. The full variable domain, completed using reference TRBV18 and TRBJ1-1, is NAGVMQNPRHLVRRRGQEARLRCSPMKGHSHVYWYRQLPEEGLKFMVYLQKENIIDESGMPKERFSAEFPKEGPSILRIQQVVRGDSAAYFCASSPLDSNSEAFFGQGTRLTVV.

The chain carries TRBV9 and TRBJ2-1; TCRdb outputs TRBD2, but without DNA this stays unchecked. This CDR3 has 16 amino acids. Germline values: CDR1 SGDLS, CDR2 YYNGEE. CDR3 in amino acids: CASSVTSGLDQDEQFF.

The rearrangement uses TRBV18 and TRBJ1-1; the D call from TCRdb, TRBD1, cannot be confirmed without DNA. Germline V gene sequence: CDR1 KGHSH, CDR2 LQKENI. CDR3 length: 13 amino acids. The CDR3 spells CASSKAGQGEAFF.

CDR3 protein: CASKGFGELFF. The chain has TRBV25-1 and TRBJ2-2; TCRdb picks TRBD1, but there is no DNA to check that call. Per the germline V gene, CDR1 is MGHDK and CDR2 is SYGVNS. There are 11 residues in the CDR3.

This rearrangement joins TRBV2 to TRBJ1-5; checking the TCRdb D call of TRBD1 is not possible without DNA. The CDR3 contains 15 residues. CDR1 is SNHLY and CDR2 is FYNNEI in the germline V gene. This CDR3 is CASRRGENSNQPQHF.

The gene calls are TRBV9 and TRBJ1-5; the D call from TCRdb, TRBD1, cannot be confirmed without DNA. Germline assignment: CDR1 SGDLS and CDR2 YYNGEE. The CDR3 covers 14 residues. CDR3 sequence: CASSVGDSYQPQHF.

The chain has TRBV4-1 and TRBJ1-4; the D call of TRBD1 rests on TCRdb alone, since no DNA is present to check it. The V gene's germline CDR1 is MGHRA and CDR2 YSYEKL. CDR3 length: 13 residues. The CDR3 region is CASSQAALGQLFF.

The V call is TRBV12-3 or TRBV12-4, the J call TRBJ2-4; checking the TCRdb D call of TRBD2 is not possible without DNA. The CDR3 consists of 13 residues. CDR3 residues: CASRGPGKNIQYF.

The V gene is TRBV29-1, the J gene TRBJ2-7; TCRdb proposes TRBD2, but this gene call is untestable without DNA. The CDR3 is 15 amino acids. Per the germline V gene, CDR1 is SQVTM and CDR2 is ANQGSEA. CDR3 sequence reads: CSVEGLAGGLHEQYF.

This chain connects TRBV7-2 to TRBJ2-7; as DNA is missing, the TRBD1 call by TCRdb cannot be tested. This CDR3 spans 16 amino acids. CDR1 is SGHTA, CDR2 FQGNSA, per germline. CDR3 region: CASSLEFGASSYEQYF.

The chain recombines TRBV5-6 with TRBJ2-7; TCRdb's assignment of TRBD1 cannot be checked, as there is no DNA. From germline, CDR1 is SGHDT and CDR2 YYEEEE. CDR3 length: 15 amino acids. This chain's CDR3 is CASSRDIQSSYEQYF. Drawing the rest from reference TRBV5-6 and TRBJ2-7, the complete variable domain is DAGVTQSPTHLIKTRGQQVTLRCSPKSGHDTVSWYQQALGQGPQFIFQYYEEEERQRGNFPDRFSGHQFPNYSSELNVNALLLGDSALYLCASSRDIQSSYEQYFGPGTRLTVT.

The chain uses TRBV29-1 and TRBJ2-5; TCRdb indicates TRBD1, and absent DNA this call remains unverified. Germline values: CDR1 SQVTM, CDR2 ANQGSEA. CDR3 length: 13 amino acids. This chain's CDR3 is CSAGTGGQETQYF.